This T cell receptor (beta chain) was documented in a study of cytotoxic CD8 clonotypes in ibrutinib-treated CLL. Across the study: It was after a median roughly eleven months of treatment, range 6 to 36, that response samples were taken. Study-wide results and caveats: Clonality was elevated at ibrutinib response and had returned toward baseline at progression. Public clonotypes occurred uncommonly; on treatment, they contracted or remained stable. Timing of sampling differed between sustained-remission and progressing patients.

The CDR3 length is 15 residues. Germline trimming cut 1 base from V and 3 bases from J; bases unmatched to any gene: 4. Germline V gives CDR1 SGHRS, CDR2 YFSETQ. Sequenced by immunoSEQ multiplex PCR; TCRdb stores in-frame clones only, minus some. The sample has over 100,000 clones, 80% to 90% seen once. In the case of this clone: Its antigen is still unknown.

Sequences were derived from PBMCs, sampled after 24 months of ibrutinib treatment. V usage is TRBV5-1 and J usage is TRBJ2-3, with TRBD1 identical over 8 bases. This clonotype was obtained from a human donor with chronic lymphocytic leukemia. CDR3 region: CASSLSGQETDTQYF. CDR3 coding DNA: TGCGCCAGCAGCTTGTCGGGACAGGAGACAGATACGCAGTATTTT.